This is a list of T cell receptor beta chains from one sample in a study of T cells in Graves' hyperthyroidism and ophthalmopathy. TCRdb passed the multiplex PCR reads through MiXCR, listing each CDR3 protein once. Here the sample spans a few hundred thousand distinct CDR3 sequences, roughly 50% being singletons. Sequences were obtained from peripheral blood or thyroid tissue (not recorded which). The receptors were gathered from a woman aged 18-29 years with Graves' hyperthyroidism. Both conserved end residues are part of each CDR3. A D gene is named only where the DNA matches it firmly. Rows give clone size only sometimes, using once, few, many, or a class for an expanded clone.

d_gene | j_gene | v_gene | abundance | CDR3aa | CDR3nt
NA | TRBJ2-7 | TRBV29-1 | many | CSVEGLPTREQYF | TGCAGCGTTGAAGGACTGCCGACGCGGGAGCAGTACTTC
TRBD2 | TRBJ2-6 | TRBV12-3/TRBV12-4 | NA | CASSIGLAGANVLTF | TGTGCCAGCAGTATCGGACTAGCGGGGGCCAACGTCCTGACTTTC
NA | TRBJ1-4 | TRBV11-2 | NA | CASSLYGAPRGEKLFF | TGTGCCAGCAGCTTATATGGGGCGCCGAGGGGGGAAAAACTGTTTTTT
TRBD1 | TRBJ1-2 | TRBV29-1 | NA | CSSEAMEGTGGYTF | TGCAGCAGTGAAGCAATGGAGGGGACAGGGGGCTACACCTTC
NA | TRBJ1-6 | TRBV6-2/TRBV6-3 | many | CASSYTGRRSPLHF | TGTGCCAGCAGTTACACGGGGCGGAGATCACCCCTCCACTTT
TRBD1 | TRBJ1-4 | TRBV20-1 | NA | CSAMDRGGKLFF | TGCAGTGCTATGGACAGGGGCGGAAAACTGTTTTTT
NA | TRBJ1-2 | TRBV7-9 | NA | CASSWSLQGTNYYGYTF | TGTGCCAGCAGCTGGTCCCTACAGGGAACCAACTACTATGGCTACACCTTC
NA | TRBJ1-2 | TRBV29-1 | NA | CSSLDGGGYTF | TGCAGCAGTTTGGACGGTGGTGGCTACACCTTC
NA | TRBJ1-1 | TRBV29-1 | NA | CSVVPVRVGNTEAFF | TGCAGCGTTGTACCCGTCAGGGTTGGGAACACTGAAGCTTTCTTT
TRBD1 | TRBJ2-5 | TRBV4-2 | many | CASSQDRDRGQETQYF | TGTGCCAGCAGCCAAGATCGGGACAGGGGCCAAGAGACCCAGTACTTC
NA | TRBJ2-7 | TRBV29-1 | NA | CSEETGYYEQYF | TGCAGCGAGGAGACAGGCTACTACGAGCAGTACTTC
TRBD1 | TRBJ2-7 | TRBV10-3 | NA | CAIRSGGADEQYF | TGTGCCATCAGGTCAGGGGGCGCCGACGAGCAGTACTTC
TRBD2 | TRBJ2-1 | TRBV7-2 | NA | CASSSPEGLADYNEQFF | TGTGCCAGCAGCTCGCCTGAGGGACTAGCGGACTACAATGAGCAGTTCTTC
TRBD1 | TRBJ1-2 | TRBV20-1 | NA | CSARTGGVGYTF | TGCAGTGCAAGGACAGGGGGCGTCGGCTACACCTTC
NA | TRBJ2-5 | TRBV12-3/TRBV12-4 | many | CASSYPPDFQETQYF | TGTGCCAGCAGTTATCCCCCTGATTTCCAAGAGACCCAGTACTTC
NA | TRBJ1-3 | TRBV30 | NA | CATAESSGNTIYF | TGTGCCACGGCCGAGTCCTCTGGAAACACCATATATTTT
NA | TRBJ1-4 | TRBV7-2 | many | CASSLRGSNEKLFF | TGTGCCAGCAGCTTAAGGGGGTCTAATGAAAAACTGTTTTTT
NA | TRBJ1-4 | TRBV7-8 | NA | CASSLRVAGEKLFF | TGTGCCAGCAGCTTAAGAGTAGCGGGAGAAAAACTGTTTTTT
NA | TRBJ1-4 | TRBV4-3 | many | CASSQDKAGWANEKLFF | TGCGCCAGCAGCCAAGATAAGGCAGGATGGGCAAATGAAAAACTGTTTTTT
NA | TRBJ1-2 | TRBV5-4 | NA | CASSADGGSNYGYTF | TGTGCCAGCAGCGCGGACGGGGGGTCGAACTATGGCTACACCTTC
NA | TRBJ1-4 | TRBV5-1 | many | CASRPGPIPTNEKLFF | TGCGCCAGCAGGCCTGGACCCATCCCAACTAATGAAAAACTGTTTTTT
TRBD1 | TRBJ2-2 | TRBV11-2 | few | CASSLRGLGTGELFF | TGTGCCAGCAGCTTAAGGGGGCTGGGCACCGGGGAGCTGTTTTTT
NA | TRBJ2-7 | TRBV3-1 | many | CASSQGGEDEQYF | TGTGCCAGCAGCCAAGGGGGGGAGGACGAGCAGTACTTC
NA | TRBJ2-1 | TRBV7-9 | NA | CASSSIWGRRYNEQFF | TGTGCCAGCAGCTCGATATGGGGGAGGCGCTACAATGAGCAGTTCTTC
TRBD1 | TRBJ2-7 | TRBV15 | few | CATSSFSDRVGYEQYF | TGTGCCACCAGCAGTTTCTCCGACAGGGTTGGCTACGAGCAGTACTTC
TRBD2 | TRBJ2-2 | TRBV2 | NA | CASSPAWGTTTTGELFF | TGTGCCAGCAGCCCCGCATGGGGGACTACTACCACCGGGGAGCTGTTTTTT
NA | TRBJ2-5 | TRBV7-2 | NA | CASSLYRSQETQYF | TGTGCCAGCAGCTTATACCGGAGTCAAGAGACCCAGTACTTC
NA | TRBJ1-4 | TRBV5-1 | NA | CASSYSSGALNEKLFF | TGCGCCAGCAGCTATTCTAGCGGGGCCCTTAATGAAAAACTGTTTTTT
TRBD2 | TRBJ2-3 | TRBV7-9 | few | CASSYRTSGRAGTDTQYF | TGTGCCAGCAGCTACCGGACTAGCGGGAGGGCCGGCACAGATACGCAGTATTTT
NA | TRBJ1-5 | TRBV6-1 | NA | CASSVDAGSQPQHF | TGTGCCAGCAGTGTGGATGCGGGGAGTCAGCCCCAGCATTTT
NA | TRBJ1-6 | TRBV27 | few | CASRRTNSYNSPLHF | TGTGCCAGCAGACGGACTAACTCCTATAATTCACCCCTCCACTTT
NA | TRBJ1-5 | TRBV6-5 | many | CASSRREREPQHF | TGTGCCAGCAGCCGCAGGGAAAGAGAGCCCCAGCATTTT
NA | TRBJ1-5 | TRBV19 | few | CASSREGRSNQPQHF | TGTGCCAGCAGCCGAGAGGGTCGGAGCAATCAGCCCCAGCATTTT
NA | TRBJ1-1 | TRBV27 | NA | CASSLWGGRVNTEAFF | TGTGCCAGCAGTTTATGGGGGGGCAGGGTGAACACTGAAGCTTTCTTT
NA | TRBJ1-1 | TRBV20-1 | many | CSARAEGRNTEAFF | TGCAGTGCTAGAGCGGAGGGAAGGAACACTGAAGCTTTCTTT
NA | TRBJ2-6 | TRBV20-1 | many | CSARPLFGANVLTF | TGCAGTGCTAGGCCTCTCTTTGGGGCCAACGTCCTGACTTTC
TRBD2 | TRBJ2-7 | TRBV12-3/TRBV12-4 | many | CASSFKRETEQYF | TGTGCCAGCAGTTTCAAGCGGGAGACCGAGCAGTACTTC
TRBD1 | TRBJ1-2 | TRBV25-1 | many | CASSTSGGYGYTF | TGTGCCAGCAGTACCTCAGGGGGCTATGGCTACACCTTC
TRBD1 | TRBJ2-7 | TRBV29-1 | many | CSVEGQSYEQYF | TGCAGCGTTGAGGGACAGAGCTACGAGCAGTACTTC
NA | TRBJ1-2 | TRBV4-2 | many | CASSQGPGQGMKWGYTF | TGTGCCAGCAGCCAAGGTCCAGGTCAGGGGATGAAGTGGGGCTACACCTTC
NA | TRBJ1-2 | TRBV7-3 | NA | CASMERADNYGYTF | TGTGCCAGCATGGAAAGGGCAGACAACTATGGCTACACCTTC
NA | TRBJ1-5 | TRBV2 | NA | CASSPRAGYGNEQPQHF | TGTGCCAGCAGTCCTAGGGCAGGCTACGGGAATGAGCAGCCCCAGCATTTT
TRBD1 | TRBJ1-5 | TRBV29-1 | few | CSQTGNSNQPQHF | TGCAGCCAGACAGGGAATAGCAATCAGCCCCAGCATTTT
NA | TRBJ1-2 | TRBV24-1 | many | CATSEDGYGYTF | TGTGCCACCAGTGAGGATGGCTATGGCTACACCTTC
TRBD2 | TRBJ2-5 | TRBV20-1 | NA | CSAREVTSPETQYF | TGCAGTGCTAGAGAGGTGACTAGCCCGGAGACCCAGTACTTC